Each of the 18 T cell receptor beta chains below was sequenced from the same sample in a study of blood T cell repertoires in COVID-19. Using immunoSEQ multiplex PCR, the repertoire was profiled, and TCRdb retains in-frame clones only, with some absent. This sample has tens of thousands of clones; approximately 74% occur once, and the top ten carry roughly 4%. The sequenced sample consisted of peripheral blood. The source is a man aged 65 to 85 with COVID-19, enrolled during active disease.

The V gene is TRBV2, the J gene TRBJ2-7, with 8 bases identical to TRBD2. Germline V lookup: CDR1 SNHLY, CDR2 FYNNEI. The CDR3 consists of 13 residues. V gave up 8 bases and J gave up 3 bases; unmatched junction bases: 6. The CDR3 region is CASVGTRYYEQYF. The CDR3 coding sequence is TGTGCCAGCGTCGGGACTAGATACTACGAGCAGTACTTC. Supplemented by reference TRBV2 and TRBJ2-7, the full variable domain reads EPEVTQTPSHQVTQMGQEVILRCVPISNHLYFYWYRQILGQKVEFLVSFYNNEISEKSEIFDDQFSVERPDGSNFTLKIRSTKLEDSAMYFCASVGTRYYEQYFGPGTRLTVT.

The V and J genes are TRBV19 and TRBJ1-2; D is uncertain. CDR3 length: 12 amino acids. Germline CDR1 reads LNHDA; CDR2 reads SQIVND (reference sequence). Trimming cost V 11 bases and J 2 bases, with 12 bases left between them. The CDR3 DNA is TGTGCCGTGAGCCCCGGGAACTATGGCTACACCTTC. This translates into CAVSPGNYGYTF.

J is TRBJ1-4 and V is TRBV24-1; 8 nucleotides align to TRBD1. V dropped 4 bases and J dropped 7; count of bases not matched to a gene: 7. The length of the CDR3 is 15 residues. Germline V lookup: CDR1 KGHDR, CDR2 SFDVKD. The CDR3 sequence: CATSDGRTGLEKLFF. The CDR3 bases are TGTGCCACCAGTGACGGCAGGACAGGGCTTGAAAAACTGTTTTTT.

This clone was recorded once. The chain combines TRBV5-4 with TRBJ2-2; 15 bases are shared with TRBD2. Germline loops: CDR1 SGHNT, CDR2 YYREEE (reference sequence). The CDR3 is made up of 19 amino acids. V lost 7 bases to trimming and J lost 1 base; unmatched junction nucleotides: 11. CDR3 amino acids: CASGTGTSGRPVNTGELFF. The CDR3 DNA follows: TGTGCCAGCGGCACCGGGACTAGCGGGAGGCCCGTGAACACCGGGGAGCTGTTTTTT.

The V gene is TRBV14, the J gene TRBJ2-1, with D maybe TRBD2 (6 bases). Trimming pared 4 bases from V and 6 bases from J, leaving 16 bases between. The germline V gene encodes CDR1 SGHDN and CDR2 FVKESK. The CDR3 has 15 residues. For the CDR3, the DNA is TGTGCCAGCAGCCTCCGGGACTTGACGAGCAATGAGCAGTTCTTC. It specifies CASSLRDLTSNEQFF.

The DNA of the CDR3 is TGTGCCAGCAGCTTCGGCGGGAGTAGCTCCTACAATGAGCAGTTCTTC. Translating it yields CASSFGGSSSYNEQFF. This chain connects TRBV11-3 to TRBJ2-1; TRBD2 aligns across 7 bases. V was pared by 3 bases and J by 0 bases, with 5 bases of the junction left unmatched. The germline CDR1 and CDR2 sequences are SGHNT and YENEEA. CDR3 size: 16 residues.

This clone was recorded only once. V gene TRBV28 combines with J gene TRBJ1-2; 10 bases agree with TRBD1. The ends lost 6 bases at V and 2 bases at J; junction bases unmatched: 15. Germline values: CDR1 MDHEN, CDR2 SYDVKM. The CDR3 totals 18 residues. CDR3 nucleotides: TGTGCCAGCAGCTCACCCCGGGACAGGGGAGGCCTGAACTATGGCTACACCTTC. It encodes CASSSPRDRGGLNYGYTF.

The chain carries TRBV11-2 and TRBJ2-1; D gene ambiguous. The V end was cut by 0 bases, the J end by 7 bases, with 10 bases between. The CDR3 spans 14 residues. Germline CDR1 reads SGHAT; CDR2 reads FQNNGV. The CDR3 here is CASSLERLGNEQFF. The CDR3 region has the DNA TGTGCCAGCAGCTTAGAGAGGCTCGGAAATGAGCAGTTCTTC. The full variable domain, its missing parts supplied by reference TRBV11-2 and TRBJ2-1, is EAGVAQSPRYKIIEKRQSVAFWCNPISGHATLYWYQQILGQGPKLLIQFQNNGVVDDSQLPKDRFSAERLKGVDSTLKIQPAKLEDSAVYLCASSLERLGNEQFFGPGTRLTVL.

The chain has TRBV4-1 and TRBJ2-7; the match to TRBD2 covers 10 bases. The CDR3 length is 18 residues. Unmatched junction bases numbered 12, after V lost 1 base and J lost 3 bases. The V gene's germline CDR1 is MGHRA and CDR2 YSYEKL. The CDR3, as DNA: TGCGCCAGCAGCCAAGTGGAGGCTAGCGGGAGCCTCTACTACGAGCAGTACTTC. Amino acids: CASSQVEASGSLYYEQYF.

This chain uses TRBV5-4 with TRBJ2-7; 8 bases align to TRBD2. CDR3 length: 15 amino acids. With V trimmed by 4 bases and J by 0 bases, 6 bases remained unmatched. The germline V gene encodes CDR1 SGHNT and CDR2 YYREEE (reference sequence). CDR3 sequence (DNA): TGTGCCAGCAGCCATACTAGCGGCTACTCCTACGAGCAGTACTTC. It specifies CASSHTSGYSYEQYF.

This clone appeared a single time. J is TRBJ2-7 and V is TRBV7-8; TRBD1 agrees at 7 bases. The CDR3 extends over 15 amino acids. The germline V gene encodes CDR1 SGHVS and CDR2 FQNEAQ. V lost 1 base, J lost 5 bases, and 8 bases stayed unmatched. CDR3 DNA sequence: TGTGCCAGCAGCTTAGACAGGGGTCCCCTACACGAGCAGTACTTC. It is translated as CASSLDRGPLHEQYF.

This clone was detected only a few times. The chain combines TRBV19 with TRBJ2-1; D call uncertain. The CDR3 spans 13 residues. Trimming removed 10 bases from V and 2 bases from J, with 12 bases in between. CDR1 and CDR2 from the germline V gene are LNHDA and SQIVND (reference sequence). The CDR3: CATTGLAYNEQFF. The CDR3 DNA reads as TGTGCCACCACGGGTCTAGCCTACAATGAGCAGTTCTTC.

The chain links TRBV7-3 to TRBJ2-5; 9 positions agree with TRBD2. This CDR3 has 17 amino acids. CDR1 SGHTA and CDR2 FQGTGA come from the germline V gene. V trimming: 1 base; J trimming: 5 bases; junction bases outside the gene matches: 11. For the CDR3, the DNA is TGTGCCAGCAGCTTAAACCCCCCAGGAGCGGGGGGTGAGACCCAGTACTTC. Translation gives CASSLNPPGAGGETQYF.

This chain links TRBV5-1 with TRBJ2-1, with D uncertain. V lost 4 bases and J 0 bases, leaving 14 bases between the germline ends. From germline, CDR1 is SGHRS and CDR2 YFSETQ. There are 16 residues in the CDR3. CDR3 coding DNA: TGCGCCAGCAGCGGAGAGACTTCGGCCTCCTACAATGAGCAGTTCTTC. Amino acid sequence: CASSGETSASYNEQFF.

This chain links TRBV28 with TRBJ2-5; 8 bases are a match to TRBD2. This CDR3 comprises 14 residues. Germline V gives CDR1 MDHEN, CDR2 SYDVKM. With V trimmed by 2 bases and J by 3 bases, 2 bases remained unmatched. CDR3 sequence (DNA): TGTGCCAGCAGTTTAGCGGGAGGAGAAGAGACCCAGTACTTC. Amino acids: CASSLAGGEETQYF.

The V gene is TRBV4-2, the J gene TRBJ2-5; D not resolved. The V end lost 0 bases, the J end lost 5 bases, and 10 bases lay between the germline ends. Germline V gene lookup returns CDR1 LGHNA and CDR2 YNFKEQ. The CDR3 covers 14 residues. The CDR3 DNA reads as TGTGCCAGCAGCCAAGATCTCCTGAGGGAGACCCAGTACTTC. Encoded protein: CASSQDLLRETQYF.

The V and J genes are TRBV5-1 and TRBJ1-6; 8 bases line up with TRBD1. The CDR3 loop spans 15 amino acids. From germline, CDR1 is SGHRS and CDR2 YFSETQ. Trimming removed 1 base from V and 9 bases from J; junction bases left unmatched: 6. CDR3 DNA sequence: TGCGCCAGCAGCTTGACTGGACAGGGCATTTCACCCCTCCACTTT. This translates into CASSLTGQGISPLHF. Filled out from reference TRBV5-1 and TRBJ1-6, the complete variable domain reads KAGVTQTPRYLIKTRGQQVTLSCSPISGHRSVSWYQQTPGQGLQFLFEYFSETQRNKGNFPGRFSGRQFSNSRSEMNVSTLELGDSALYLCASSLTGQGISPLHFGNGTRLTVT.

This clone was seen more than once but under ten times. This chain joins TRBV6-5 and TRBJ2-7; TRBD2 agrees at 7 bases. CDR3 length equals 14 residues. The V segment lost 2 bases and the J segment 2 bases; nucleotides outside the gene matches: 3. CDR1 is MNHEY and CDR2 is SVGAGI in the germline V gene. The CDR3: CASSYVRGAYEQYF. CDR3 in DNA: TGTGCCAGCAGTTACGTCCGGGGGGCCTACGAGCAGTACTTC.